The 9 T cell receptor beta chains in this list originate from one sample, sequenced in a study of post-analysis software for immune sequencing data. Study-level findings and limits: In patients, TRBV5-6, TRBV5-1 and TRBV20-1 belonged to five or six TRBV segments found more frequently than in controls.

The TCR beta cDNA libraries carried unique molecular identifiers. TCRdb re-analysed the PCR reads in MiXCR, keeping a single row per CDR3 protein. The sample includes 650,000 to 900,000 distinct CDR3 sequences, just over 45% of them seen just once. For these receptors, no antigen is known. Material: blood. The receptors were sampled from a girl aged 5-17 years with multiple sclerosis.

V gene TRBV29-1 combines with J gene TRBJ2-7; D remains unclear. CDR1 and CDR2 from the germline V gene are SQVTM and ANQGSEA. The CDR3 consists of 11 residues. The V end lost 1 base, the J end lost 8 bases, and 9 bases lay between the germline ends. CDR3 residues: CSVEGGEKQYF. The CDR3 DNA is TGCAGCGTTGAAGGCGGAGAAAAGCAGTACTTC.

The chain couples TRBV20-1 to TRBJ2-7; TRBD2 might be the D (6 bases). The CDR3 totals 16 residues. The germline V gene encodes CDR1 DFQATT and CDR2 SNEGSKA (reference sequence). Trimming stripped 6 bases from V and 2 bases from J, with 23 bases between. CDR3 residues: CSADTKSASATYEQYF. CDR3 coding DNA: TGCAGTGCCGACACCAAATCGGCTAGCGCGACCTACGAGCAGTACTTC.

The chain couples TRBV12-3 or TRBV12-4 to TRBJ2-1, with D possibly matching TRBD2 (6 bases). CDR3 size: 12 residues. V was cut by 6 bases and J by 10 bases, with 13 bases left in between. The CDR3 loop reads CASSPPAGEQFF. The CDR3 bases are TGTGCCAGCAGCCCTCCCGCGGGAGAGCAGTTCTTC.

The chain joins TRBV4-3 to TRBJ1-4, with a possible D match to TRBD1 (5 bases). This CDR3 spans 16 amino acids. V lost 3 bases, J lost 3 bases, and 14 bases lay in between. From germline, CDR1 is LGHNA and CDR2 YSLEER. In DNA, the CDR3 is TGCGCCAGCAGCCAGGATAAAAGGGGTGCTAATGAAAAACTGTTTTTT. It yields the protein CASSQDKRGANEKLFF.

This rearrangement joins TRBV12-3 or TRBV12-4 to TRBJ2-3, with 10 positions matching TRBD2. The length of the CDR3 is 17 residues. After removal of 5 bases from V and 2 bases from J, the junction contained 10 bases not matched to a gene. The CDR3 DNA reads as TGTGCCAGCAGTCCTCTAGCGGGAGCGACCTTCACAGATACGCAGTATTTT. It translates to CASSPLAGATFTDTQYF.

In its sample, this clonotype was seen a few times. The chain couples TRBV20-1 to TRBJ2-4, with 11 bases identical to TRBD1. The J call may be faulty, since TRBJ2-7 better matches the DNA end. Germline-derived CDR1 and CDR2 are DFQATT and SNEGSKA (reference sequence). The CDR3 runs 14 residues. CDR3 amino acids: CSASVGQGGYEQYF. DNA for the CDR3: TGCAGTGCTAGTGTGGGACAGGGGGGTTACGAGCAGTACTTC.

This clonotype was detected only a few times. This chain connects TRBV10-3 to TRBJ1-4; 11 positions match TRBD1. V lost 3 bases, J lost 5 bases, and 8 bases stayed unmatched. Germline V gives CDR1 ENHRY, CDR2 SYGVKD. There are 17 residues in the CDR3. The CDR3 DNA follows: TGTGCCATCAGTGACCCCGGACAGGGGGCGACCAATGAAAAACTGTTTTTT. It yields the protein CAISDPGQGATNEKLFF.

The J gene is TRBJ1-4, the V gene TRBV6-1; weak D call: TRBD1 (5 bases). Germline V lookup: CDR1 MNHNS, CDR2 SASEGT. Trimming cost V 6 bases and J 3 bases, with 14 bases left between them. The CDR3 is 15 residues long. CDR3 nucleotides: TGTGCCAGCAGGACCTTAGGGGAGTCTAATGAAAAACTGTTTTTT. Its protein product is CASRTLGESNEKLFF.

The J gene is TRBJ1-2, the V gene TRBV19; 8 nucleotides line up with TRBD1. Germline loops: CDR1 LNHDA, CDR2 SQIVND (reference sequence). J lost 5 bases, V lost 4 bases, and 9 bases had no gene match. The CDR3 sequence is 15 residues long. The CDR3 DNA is TGTGCCAGTAGTACTCGAGGACAGGGATCTTATGGCTACACCTTC. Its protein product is CASSTRGQGSYGYTF. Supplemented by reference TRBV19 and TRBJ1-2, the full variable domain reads DGGITQSPKYLFRKEGQNVTLSCEQNLNHDAMYWYRQDPGQGLRLIYYSQIVNDFQKGDIAEGYSVSREKKESFPLTVTSAQKNPTAFYLCASSTRGQGSYGYTFGSGTRLTVV.